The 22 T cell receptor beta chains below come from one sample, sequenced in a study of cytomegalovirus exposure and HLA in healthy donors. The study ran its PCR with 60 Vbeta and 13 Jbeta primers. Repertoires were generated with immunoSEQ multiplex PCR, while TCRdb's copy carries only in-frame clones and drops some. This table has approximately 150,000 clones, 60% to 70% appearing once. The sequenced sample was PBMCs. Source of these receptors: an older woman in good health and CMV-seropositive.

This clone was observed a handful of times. The CDR3 sequence: CASSPIGLAGPRNEQFF. CDR3 nucleotides: TGTGCCAGCAGTCCAATCGGACTAGCGGGACCGAGGAATGAGCAGTTCTTC. The rearrangement links TRBV27 to TRBJ2-1; 12 nucleotides match TRBD2. The V segment lost 5 bases and the J segment 7 bases; nucleotides outside the gene matches: 12. Germline CDR1 and CDR2: MNHEY and SMNVEV (reference sequence). The length of the CDR3 is 17 residues.

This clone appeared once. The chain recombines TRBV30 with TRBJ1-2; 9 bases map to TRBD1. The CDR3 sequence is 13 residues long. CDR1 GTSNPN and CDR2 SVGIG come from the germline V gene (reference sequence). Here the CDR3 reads CAGKQGANYGYTF. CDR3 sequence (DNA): TGTGCTGGTAAACAGGGGGCCAACTATGGCTACACCTTC.

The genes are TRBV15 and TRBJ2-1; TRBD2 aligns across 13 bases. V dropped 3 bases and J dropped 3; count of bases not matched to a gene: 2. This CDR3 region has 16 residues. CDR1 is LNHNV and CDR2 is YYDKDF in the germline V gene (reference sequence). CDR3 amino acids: CATSRGLAGRYNEQFF. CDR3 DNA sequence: TGTGCCACCAGCAGGGGACTAGCGGGACGCTACAATGAGCAGTTCTTC.

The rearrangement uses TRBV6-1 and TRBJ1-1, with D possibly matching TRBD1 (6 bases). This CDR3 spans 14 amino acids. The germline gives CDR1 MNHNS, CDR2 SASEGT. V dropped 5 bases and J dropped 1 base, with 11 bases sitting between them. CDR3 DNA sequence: TGTGCCAGCAGTTGGGACATAGAGAACACTGAAGCTTTCTTT. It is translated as CASSWDIENTEAFF.

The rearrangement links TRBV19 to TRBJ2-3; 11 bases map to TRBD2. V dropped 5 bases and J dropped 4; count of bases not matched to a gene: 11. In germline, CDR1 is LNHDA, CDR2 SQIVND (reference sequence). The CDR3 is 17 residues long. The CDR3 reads CASSALTLAGESDTQYF. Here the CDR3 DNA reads TGTGCCAGTAGTGCCCTGACACTAGCGGGAGAGTCAGATACGCAGTATTTT.

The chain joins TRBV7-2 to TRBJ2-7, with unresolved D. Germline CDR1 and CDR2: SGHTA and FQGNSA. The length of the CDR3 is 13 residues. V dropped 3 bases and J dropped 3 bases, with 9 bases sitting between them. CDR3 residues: CASSFGVIYEQYF. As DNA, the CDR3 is TGTGCCAGCAGCTTTGGAGTAATCTACGAGCAGTACTTC.

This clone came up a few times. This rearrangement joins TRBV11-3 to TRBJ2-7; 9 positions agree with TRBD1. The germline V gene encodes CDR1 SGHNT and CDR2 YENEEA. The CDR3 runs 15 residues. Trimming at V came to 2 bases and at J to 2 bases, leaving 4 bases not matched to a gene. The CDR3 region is CASSLSGQGPYEQYF. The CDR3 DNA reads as TGTGCCAGCAGCTTATCTGGACAGGGGCCCTACGAGCAGTACTTC.

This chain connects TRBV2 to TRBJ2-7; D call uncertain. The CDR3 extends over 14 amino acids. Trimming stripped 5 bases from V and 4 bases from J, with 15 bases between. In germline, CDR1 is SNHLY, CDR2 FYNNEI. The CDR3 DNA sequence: TGTGCCAGCAGTTCCCTAGAGGTCGAGTACGAGCAGTACTTC. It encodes CASSSLEVEYEQYF. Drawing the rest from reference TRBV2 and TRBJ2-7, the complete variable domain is EPEVTQTPSHQVTQMGQEVILRCVPISNHLYFYWYRQILGQKVEFLVSFYNNEISEKSEIFDDQFSVERPDGSNFTLKIRSTKLEDSAMYFCASSSLEVEYEQYFGPGTRLTVT.

The CDR3 protein is CASSLALAGAKEQFF. The CDR3 DNA reads as TGTGCCAGCAGCTTAGCACTAGCGGGAGCTAAAGAGCAGTTCTTC. The chain joins TRBV11-2 to TRBJ2-1; 11 nucleotides line up with TRBD2. CDR1 and CDR2 (germline): SGHAT, FQNNGV. Losses at the gene ends were 1 base for V and 10 bases for J; bases not matched to a gene: 6. CDR3 length equals 15 residues.

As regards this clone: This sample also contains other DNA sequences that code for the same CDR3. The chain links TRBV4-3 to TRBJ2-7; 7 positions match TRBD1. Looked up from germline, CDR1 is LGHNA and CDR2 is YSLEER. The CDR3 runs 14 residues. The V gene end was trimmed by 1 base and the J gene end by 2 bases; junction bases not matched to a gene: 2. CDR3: CASSQGQGTYEQYF. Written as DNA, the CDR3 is TGCGCCAGCAGCCAAGGACAGGGTACCTACGAGCAGTACTTC.

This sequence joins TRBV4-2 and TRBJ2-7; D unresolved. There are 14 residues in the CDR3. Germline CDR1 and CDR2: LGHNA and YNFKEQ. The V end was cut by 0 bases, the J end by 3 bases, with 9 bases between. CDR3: CASSQESTNYEQYF. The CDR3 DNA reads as TGTGCCAGCAGCCAAGAATCTACCAACTACGAGCAGTACTTC.

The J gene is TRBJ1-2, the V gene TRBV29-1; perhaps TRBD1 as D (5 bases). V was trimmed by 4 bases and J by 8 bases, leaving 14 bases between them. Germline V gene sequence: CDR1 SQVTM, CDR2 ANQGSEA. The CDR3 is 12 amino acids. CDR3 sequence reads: CSVGGGVGGYTF. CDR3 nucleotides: TGCAGCGTTGGAGGAGGGGTCGGCGGCTACACCTTC.

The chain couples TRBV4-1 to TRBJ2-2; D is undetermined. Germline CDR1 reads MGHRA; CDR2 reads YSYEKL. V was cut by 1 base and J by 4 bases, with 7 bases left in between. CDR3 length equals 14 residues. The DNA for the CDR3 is TGCGCCAGCAGCCAAGCTCTCTTCACCGGGGAGCTGTTTTTT. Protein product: CASSQALFTGELFF.

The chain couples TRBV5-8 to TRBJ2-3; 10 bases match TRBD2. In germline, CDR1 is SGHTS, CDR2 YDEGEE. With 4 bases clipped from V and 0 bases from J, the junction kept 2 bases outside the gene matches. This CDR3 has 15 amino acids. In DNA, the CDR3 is TGTGCCAGCAGCATGACTAGCGGGAGCACAGATACGCAGTATTTT. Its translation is CASSMTSGSTDTQYF.

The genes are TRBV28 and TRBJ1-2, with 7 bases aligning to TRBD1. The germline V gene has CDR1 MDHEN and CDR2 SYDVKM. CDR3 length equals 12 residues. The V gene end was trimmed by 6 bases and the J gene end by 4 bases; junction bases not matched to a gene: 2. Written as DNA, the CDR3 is TGTGCCAGCAGCAGGGGGTCCTATGGCTACACCTTC. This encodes CASSRGSYGYTF.

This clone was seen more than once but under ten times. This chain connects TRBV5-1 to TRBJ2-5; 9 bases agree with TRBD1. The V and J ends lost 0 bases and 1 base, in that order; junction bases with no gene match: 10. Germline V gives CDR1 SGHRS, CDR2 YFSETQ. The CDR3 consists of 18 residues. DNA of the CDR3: TGCGCCAGCAGCTTGGAAGTGGGTACGGACAGGGGCCAAGAGACCCAGTACTTC. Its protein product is CASSLEVGTDRGQETQYF.

CDR3 sequence: CASSPGTLEDTQYF. The CDR3 DNA follows: TGTGCCAGCAGCCCCGGGACTTTGGAGGATACGCAGTATTTT. The genes are TRBV5-4 and TRBJ2-3, with a tentative D call TRBD2 (6 bases). Looked up from germline, CDR1 is SGHNT and CDR2 is YYREEE (reference sequence). The CDR3 length is 14 residues. V lost 4 bases, J lost 6 bases, and 15 bases lay in between.

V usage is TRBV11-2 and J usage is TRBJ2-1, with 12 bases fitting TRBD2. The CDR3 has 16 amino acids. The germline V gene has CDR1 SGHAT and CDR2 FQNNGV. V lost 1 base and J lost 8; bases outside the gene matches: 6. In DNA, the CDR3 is TGTGCCAGCAGCTTAGGCCCTAGCGGGAGGGGTCATGAGCAGTTCTTC. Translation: CASSLGPSGRGHEQFF.

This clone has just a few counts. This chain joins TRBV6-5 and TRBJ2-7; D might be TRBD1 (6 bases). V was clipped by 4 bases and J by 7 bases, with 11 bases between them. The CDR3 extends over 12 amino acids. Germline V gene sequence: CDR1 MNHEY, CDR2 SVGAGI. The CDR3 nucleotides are TGTGCCAGCAGTTTTACAGGGAATGAGCAGTACTTC. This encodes CASSFTGNEQYF.

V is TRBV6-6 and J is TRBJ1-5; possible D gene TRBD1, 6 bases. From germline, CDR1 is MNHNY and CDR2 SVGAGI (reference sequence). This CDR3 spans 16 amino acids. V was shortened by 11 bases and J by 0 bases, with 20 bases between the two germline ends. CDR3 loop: CAGSEGGRVSNQPQHF. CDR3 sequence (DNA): TGTGCCGGGTCTGAGGGGGGGAGGGTTAGCAATCAGCCCCAGCATTTT.

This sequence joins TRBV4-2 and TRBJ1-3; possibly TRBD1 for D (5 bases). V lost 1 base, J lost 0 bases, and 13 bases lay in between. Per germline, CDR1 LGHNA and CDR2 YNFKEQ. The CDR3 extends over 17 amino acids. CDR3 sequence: CASSQGAGRRSGNTIYF. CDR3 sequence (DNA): TGTGCCAGCAGCCAAGGGGCAGGGAGGCGCTCTGGAAACACCATATATTTT.

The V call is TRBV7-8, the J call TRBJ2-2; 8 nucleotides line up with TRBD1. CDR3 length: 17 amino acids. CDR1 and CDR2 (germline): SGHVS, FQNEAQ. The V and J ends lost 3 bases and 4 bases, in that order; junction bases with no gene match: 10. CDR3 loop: CASSLDYRGTSTGELFF. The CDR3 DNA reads TGTGCCAGCAGCTTGGACTACAGGGGGACCAGCACCGGGGAGCTGTTTTTT.